Presented here are 10 T cell receptor beta chains from one specimen sequenced in a study of technical replicates of blood from several donors. The assay was immunoSEQ multiplex PCR, and TCRdb's table has in-frame clones only and misses some. The sample includes some 99,000 clones, nearly 97% seen only once; the top ten take roughly 0.21%. The sample consisted of T cells isolated from PBMCs. The receptors were gathered from a human donor in good health.

The CDR3 nucleotides read TGTGCCAGCAGCTTAACAGGGACCACGGAGACCCAGTACTTC. Translating it yields CASSLTGTTETQYF. The chain has TRBV11-2 and TRBJ2-5, with a tentative D call TRBD1 (6 bases). The V and J ends lost 2 bases and 5 bases respectively, with 12 bases between them. The CDR3 has 14 residues. Germline lookup yields CDR1 SGHAT and CDR2 FQNNGV.

V and J are TRBV19 and TRBJ2-7; D possibly corresponds to TRBD2 (6 bases). The CDR3 covers 13 residues. CDR1 and CDR2 from the germline V gene are LNHDA and SQIVND (reference sequence). V was clipped by 6 bases and J by 5 bases, with 14 bases between them. The CDR3 coding sequence is TGTGCCAGTAGGTGGGAGGCCTCTGACGAGCAGTACTTC. This codes for CASRWEASDEQYF.

The rearrangement uses TRBV5-1 and TRBJ2-3, with 8 bases lining up with TRBD2. The V gene end was trimmed by 4 bases and the J gene end by 1 base; junction bases not matched to a gene: 11. This CDR3 is built from 17 residues. Per germline, CDR1 SGHRS and CDR2 YFSETQ. The CDR3 here is CASSPQAGAEGTDTQYF. CDR3 DNA sequence: TGCGCCAGCAGCCCCCAAGCGGGGGCGGAGGGCACAGATACGCAGTATTTT.

The genes are TRBV27 and TRBJ2-7; D gene uncertain. Germline V CDR1 and CDR2: MNHEY, SMNVEV (reference sequence). Trimming took off 6 bases at V and 5 bases at J, with 17 bases between the two ends. The CDR3 contains 14 residues. The CDR3 DNA reads TGTGCCAGCAGGTCCGGGTCCGACGACGACGAGCAGTACTTC. Residues: CASRSGSDDDEQYF.

The V gene is TRBV5-6, the J gene TRBJ2-7, with 7 bases fitting TRBD2. Losses at the gene ends were 0 bases for V and 0 bases for J; bases not matched to a gene: 3. This CDR3 is 15 amino acids long. The germline CDR1 and CDR2 sequences are SGHDT and YYEEEE. The CDR3 region is CASSLAQRDSYEQYF. In nucleotides, the CDR3 is TGTGCCAGCAGCTTGGCTCAGCGGGACTCCTACGAGCAGTACTTC. Full variable domain (missing parts from reference TRBV5-6 and TRBJ2-7): DAGVTQSPTHLIKTRGQQVTLRCSPKSGHDTVSWYQQALGQGPQFIFQYYEEEERQRGNFPDRFSGHQFPNYSSELNVNALLLGDSALYLCASSLAQRDSYEQYFGPGTRLTVT.

This clone came up once. This chain links TRBV5-6 with TRBJ2-6; D unclear. V gave up 0 bases and J gave up 2 bases, with 3 bases separating them. CDR1 and CDR2 (germline): SGHDT, YYEEEE. The CDR3 loop spans 14 amino acids. The CDR3, as DNA: TGTGCCAGCAGCTTGGCCACTGGGGCCAACGTCCTGACTTTC. Translating it yields CASSLATGANVLTF. Full variable domain (outside the CDR3, taken from reference TRBV5-6 and TRBJ2-6): DAGVTQSPTHLIKTRGQQVTLRCSPKSGHDTVSWYQQALGQGPQFIFQYYEEEERQRGNFPDRFSGHQFPNYSSELNVNALLLGDSALYLCASSLATGANVLTFGAGSRLTVL.

DNA of the CDR3: TGTGCCAGCAGTTTCACCCCCTTTTTGGGGGGGACCCAGTACTTC. This encodes CASSFTPFLGGTQYF. The chain links TRBV27 to TRBJ2-5; possible D gene TRBD2, 6 bases. V lost 3 bases and J 7 bases, leaving 18 bases between the germline ends. The CDR3 covers 15 residues. Germline V gene sequence: CDR1 MNHEY, CDR2 SMNVEV (reference sequence).

The genes are TRBV9 and TRBJ2-2; 8 bases map to TRBD2. CDR3 size: 20 residues. The ends lost 4 bases at V and 0 bases at J; junction bases unmatched: 17. Germline V gene lookup returns CDR1 SGDLS and CDR2 YYNGEE. The DNA of the CDR3 is TGTGCCAGCAGCCTAACTAGGGGCGGGGGGCCTAAATCGAACACCGGGGAGCTGTTTTTT. Its protein is CASSLTRGGGPKSNTGELFF.

J is TRBJ1-2 and V is TRBV18; D is possibly TRBD1 (6 bases). Germline V gives CDR1 KGHSH, CDR2 LQKENI. The CDR3 extends over 15 amino acids. Trimming shortened V by 6 bases and J by 7 bases, and 21 bases separated the two germline ends. CDR3 sequence: CASSLSRDIPTGYTF. As DNA, the CDR3 is TGTGCCAGCTCGCTTTCCCGGGACATTCCAACTGGCTACACCTTC.

The chain couples TRBV14 to TRBJ2-7; TRBD2 agrees at 7 bases. The CDR3 length is 13 residues. CDR1 and CDR2 from the germline V gene are SGHDN and FVKESK. Trimming took 10 bases from V and 0 from J; bases not matched to a gene: 6. The CDR3 region has the DNA TGTGCCACCTCGAGCGGGGACTCCTACGAGCAGTACTTC. This sequence encodes CATSSGDSYEQYF.